This TCR beta chain comes out of a study of radiation and T cells in renal cell carcinoma. Time point: blood 4 weeks post-SBRT, at nephrectomy. This sample's treatment: 15 Gy SBRT to primary tumor, nephrectomy 4 weeks later. This clone showed up just once. Sequencing used immunoSEQ multiplex PCR; TCRdb keeps in-frame clones, though not all of them. The data show 40,000 to 45,000 clones, roughly 80% seen once. V dropped 5 bases and J dropped 2 bases, with 14 bases sitting between them. CDR3 length: 16 amino acids. Germline lookup yields CDR1 SGHRS and CDR2 YFSETQ. This receptor was identified in a woman in her 70s with renal cell carcinoma. The chain uses TRBV5-1 and TRBJ2-6, with D perhaps given as TRBD1 or TRBD2 (5 bases each). Sequencing used blood, obtained from a patient whose treatment included radiotherapy and nephrectomy. The DNA of the CDR3 is TGCGCCAGCAGTGGGGACGGAAATACTGGGGCCAACGTCCTGACTTTC. Translating gives CASSGDGNTGANVLTF. Filled out from reference TRBV5-1 and TRBJ2-6, the complete variable domain reads KAGVTQTPRYLIKTRGQQVTLSCSPISGHRSVSWYQQTPGQGLQFLFEYFSETQRNKGNFPGRFSGRQFSNSRSEMNVSTLELGDSALYLCASSGDGNTGANVLTFGAGSRLTVL.